A selection of T cell receptor beta chains follows, all from one sample in a study of blood T cell repertoires in COVID-19. Profiled with immunoSEQ multiplex PCR; TCRdb holds only in-frame clones, not every one. This sample carries 100,000 or so clones, approximately 78% of them seen once, and the ten largest clones take 9.5% to 10%. The sequencing input was peripheral blood. These TCRs come from a man aged 60-69 years with active or convalescent COVID-19. The CDR3 runs from the conserved cysteine through the conserved F or W. A D gene is named only where the DNA matches it firmly. Clone size is stated in some rows and not others, as once, few, many or a class when expanded.

cdr3_aa: CASSLTGTNYNEQFF
cdr3_nt: TGTGCCAGCAGCTTGACCGGGACAAACTACAATGAGCAGTTCTTC
v_call: TRBV7-2
clone_size: once
j_call: TRBJ2-1
d_call: .

cdr3_aa: CAWTSGRWGGVGDTQYF
cdr3_nt: TGTGCCTGGACAAGCGGGAGATGGGGTGGGGTCGGAGATACGCAGTATTTT
v_call: TRBV30
clone_size: .
j_call: TRBJ2-3
d_call: TRBD2

cdr3_aa: CASSFAPGGEQYF
cdr3_nt: TGTGCCAGCAGTTTCGCCCCAGGGGGAGAGCAGTACTTC
v_call: TRBV5-6
clone_size: .
j_call: TRBJ2-7
d_call: TRBD1

cdr3_aa: CAWSPGLRTEAFF
cdr3_nt: TGTGCCTGGAGTCCAGGGTTACGCACTGAAGCTTTCTTT
v_call: TRBV30
clone_size: .
j_call: TRBJ1-1
d_call: .

cdr3_aa: CASRGSGLGDGTEAFF
cdr3_nt: TGTGCCAGCAGGGGGTCAGGGCTCGGAGATGGAACTGAAGCTTTCTTT
v_call: TRBV9
clone_size: .
j_call: TRBJ1-1
d_call: .

cdr3_aa: CATSDPSTSPIQYF
cdr3_nt: TGTGCCACCAGTGATCCCTCGACTAGTCCGATCCAGTACTTC
v_call: TRBV24-1
clone_size: once
j_call: TRBJ2-7
d_call: .

cdr3_aa: CASSDTGQVGQPQHF
cdr3_nt: TGTGCCAGCAGTGACACAGGACAGGTGGGACAGCCCCAGCATTTT
v_call: TRBV25-1
clone_size: .
j_call: TRBJ1-5
d_call: TRBD1

cdr3_aa: CASSGTGKTTQYF
cdr3_nt: TGTGCCAGCAGTGGAACGGGAAAAACGACCCAGTACTTC
v_call: TRBV2
clone_size: .
j_call: TRBJ2-5
d_call: .

cdr3_aa: CASGSPPGSRDTQYF
cdr3_nt: TGTGCTAGTGGTTCACCCCCCGGGTCCCGGGATACGCAGTATTTT
v_call: TRBV12-5
clone_size: .
j_call: TRBJ2-3
d_call: .

cdr3_aa: CASSYARTTNEKLFF
cdr3_nt: TGTGCCAGCAGTTATGCCAGGACAACTAATGAAAAACTGTTTTTT
v_call: TRBV6-2/TRBV6-3
clone_size: once
j_call: TRBJ1-4
d_call: .

cdr3_aa: CASSLGQGGYEQYF
cdr3_nt: TGTGCCAGCAGTCTAGGACAGGGGGGATACGAGCAGTACTTC
v_call: TRBV27
clone_size: once
j_call: TRBJ2-7
d_call: TRBD1

cdr3_aa: CASSTGLAGGGNEQFF
cdr3_nt: TGTGCCAGCAGCACGGGACTAGCGGGAGGAGGAAATGAGCAGTTCTTC
v_call: TRBV7-3
clone_size: .
j_call: TRBJ2-1
d_call: TRBD2

cdr3_aa: CASSFQGQETQYF
cdr3_nt: TGTGCCAGCAGCTTCCAGGGGCAGGAGACCCAGTACTTC
v_call: TRBV7-2
clone_size: few
j_call: TRBJ2-5
d_call: .

cdr3_aa: CASSVNSLYGYTF
cdr3_nt: TGTGCCAGCAGCGTTAACAGCCTCTATGGCTACACCTTC
v_call: TRBV5-4
clone_size: once
j_call: TRBJ1-2
d_call: .

cdr3_aa: CASSLERSEAFF
cdr3_nt: TGTGCCAGCAGCTTAGAGCGGTCTGAAGCTTTCTTT
v_call: TRBV5-4
clone_size: .
j_call: TRBJ1-1
d_call: .

cdr3_aa: CASSFSVEAFF
cdr3_nt: TGTGCCAGCAGCTTTAGCGTTGAAGCTTTCTTT
v_call: TRBV7-9
clone_size: few
j_call: TRBJ1-1
d_call: .

cdr3_aa: CASSYSALAKNIQYF
cdr3_nt: TGTGCCAGCAGTTACTCAGCCCTAGCCAAAAACATTCAGTACTTC
v_call: TRBV6-5
clone_size: once
j_call: TRBJ2-4
d_call: .

cdr3_aa: CASSYSGGRNEQYF
cdr3_nt: TGTGCCAGCAGTTACTCGGGGGGACGCAACGAGCAGTACTTC
v_call: TRBV6-5
clone_size: .
j_call: TRBJ2-7
d_call: .

cdr3_aa: CASTSTGANIQYF
cdr3_nt: TGTGCCAGTACCTCCACAGGGGCAAACATTCAGTACTTC
v_call: TRBV19
clone_size: .
j_call: TRBJ2-4
d_call: TRBD1

cdr3_aa: CASSGEGSTEAFF
cdr3_nt: TGTGCCAGCAGTGGTGAGGGATCCACTGAAGCTTTCTTT
v_call: TRBV2
clone_size: .
j_call: TRBJ1-1
d_call: .

cdr3_aa: CASSEDYSGGYTF
cdr3_nt: TGTGCCAGCAGCGAGGACTACTCCGGGGGCTACACCTTC
v_call: TRBV5-6
clone_size: .
j_call: TRBJ1-2
d_call: .

cdr3_aa: CASSPRGGEAFF
cdr3_nt: TGTGCCAGCTCACCACGGGGAGGTGAAGCTTTCTTT
v_call: TRBV18
clone_size: few
j_call: TRBJ1-1
d_call: .

cdr3_aa: CASSPSGRGADTQYF
cdr3_nt: TGTGCCAGCAGTCCTAGCGGGAGGGGGGCAGATACGCAGTATTTT
v_call: TRBV7-2
clone_size: .
j_call: TRBJ2-3
d_call: TRBD2

cdr3_aa: CSVVGTGSPGTVF
cdr3_nt: .
v_call: TRBV29-1
clone_size: .
j_call: TRBJ1-2
d_call: .

cdr3_aa: CASSQFRTGCCGGYTF
cdr3_nt: TGCGCCAGCAGTCAATTCAGGACAGGATGCTGCGGTGGCTACACCTTC
v_call: TRBV23-1
clone_size: .
j_call: TRBJ1-2
d_call: TRBD1

cdr3_aa: CASSQVRGNEQFF
cdr3_nt: TGTGCCAGCAGCCAAGTAAGGGGAAATGAGCAGTTCTTC
v_call: TRBV4-2
clone_size: .
j_call: TRBJ2-1
d_call: .

cdr3_aa: CASSLGPEDEQYF
cdr3_nt: TGTGCCAGCAGCTTAGGGCCGGAGGACGAGCAGTACTTC
v_call: TRBV7-2
clone_size: .
j_call: TRBJ2-7
d_call: .

cdr3_aa: CASGILAGAYNEQFF
cdr3_nt: TGTGCCAGCGGTATACTAGCGGGAGCCTACAATGAGCAGTTCTTC
v_call: TRBV6-5
clone_size: .
j_call: TRBJ2-1
d_call: TRBD2

cdr3_aa: CASTSRQGVNEQFF
cdr3_nt: TGTGCCAGTACCTCGAGACAGGGGGTCAATGAGCAGTTCTTC
v_call: TRBV19
clone_size: .
j_call: TRBJ2-1
d_call: TRBD1

cdr3_aa: CASVRQVKAFF
cdr3_nt: TGTGCCAGCGTACGACAGGTTAAAGCTTTCTTT
v_call: TRBV6-5
clone_size: .
j_call: TRBJ1-1
d_call: .

cdr3_aa: CASSLYKNEKLFF
cdr3_nt: TGTGCCAGCAGTTTATACAAGAATGAAAAACTGTTTTTT
v_call: TRBV6-5
clone_size: .
j_call: TRBJ1-4
d_call: .

cdr3_aa: CASSRGESGANVLTF
cdr3_nt: TGCGCCAGCAGCCGCGGGGAGTCTGGGGCCAACGTCCTGACTTTC
v_call: TRBV4-1
clone_size: .
j_call: TRBJ2-6
d_call: .

cdr3_aa: CASRLAQGDTEAFF
cdr3_nt: TGTGCCAGCAGACTAGCTCAGGGGGATACTGAAGCTTTCTTT
v_call: TRBV6-5
clone_size: few
j_call: TRBJ1-1
d_call: TRBD1

cdr3_aa: CASSQGAGFTEAFF
cdr3_nt: TGTGCCAGCAGTCAAGGGGCAGGGTTCACTGAAGCTTTCTTT
v_call: TRBV3-1/TRBV3-2
clone_size: .
j_call: TRBJ1-1
d_call: .

cdr3_aa: CASQEMTTNYGYTF
cdr3_nt: TGTGCCAGCCAAGAGATGACAACTAACTATGGCTACACCTTC
v_call: TRBV28
clone_size: .
j_call: TRBJ1-2
d_call: .

cdr3_aa: CASSGRQGSSYNEQFF
cdr3_nt: TGTGCCAGTAGTGGTCGACAGGGGAGCTCCTACAATGAGCAGTTCTTC
v_call: TRBV19
clone_size: many
j_call: TRBJ2-1
d_call: TRBD1

cdr3_aa: CASSLGVGNEKLFF
cdr3_nt: TGTGCCAGCAGCCTGGGAGTTGGGAACGAAAAACTGTTTTTT
v_call: TRBV3-1/TRBV3-2
clone_size: .
j_call: TRBJ1-4
d_call: .

cdr3_aa: CSASARGYTGELFF
cdr3_nt: TGCAGTGCCAGTGCCAGGGGTTACACCGGGGAGCTGTTTTTT
v_call: TRBV20-1
clone_size: .
j_call: TRBJ2-2
d_call: .

cdr3_aa: CAGLGRQGSGDTIYF
cdr3_nt: TGTGCCGGCCTAGGAAGACAGGGGAGTGGGGACACCATATATTTT
v_call: TRBV30
clone_size: .
j_call: TRBJ1-3
d_call: TRBD1

cdr3_aa: CASNELAGGWETQYF
cdr3_nt: TGTGCCAGCAACGAACTAGCGGGAGGTTGGGAGACCCAGTACTTC
v_call: TRBV2
clone_size: few
j_call: TRBJ2-5
d_call: TRBD2

cdr3_aa: CASSYSRERTDTQYF
cdr3_nt: TGTGCCAGCAGTTACTCGAGGGAGCGGACAGATACGCAGTATTTT
v_call: TRBV6-5
clone_size: .
j_call: TRBJ2-3
d_call: .

cdr3_aa: CASSTGTSRYF
cdr3_nt: TGTGCCAGCAGTACCGGGACATCTCGGTACTTC
v_call: TRBV6-5
clone_size: few
j_call: TRBJ2-7
d_call: .

cdr3_aa: CASSGRVYSNQPQHF
cdr3_nt: TGTGCCAGCAGTGGGAGGGTTTATAGCAATCAGCCCCAGCATTTT
v_call: TRBV2
clone_size: .
j_call: TRBJ1-5
d_call: .

cdr3_aa: CASSLWGLQETQYF
cdr3_nt: TGTGCCAGCAGTTTATGGGGCTTACAAGAGACCCAGTACTTC
v_call: TRBV28
clone_size: .
j_call: TRBJ2-5
d_call: .

cdr3_aa: CASSFRRQGTNEKLFF
cdr3_nt: TGTGCCAGTAGTTTCAGAAGACAGGGAACTAATGAAAAACTGTTTTTT
v_call: TRBV19
clone_size: few
j_call: TRBJ1-4
d_call: TRBD1

cdr3_aa: CASSFSRGGNTQYF
cdr3_nt: TGTGCCAGCAGCTTTAGCAGAGGGGGCAATACGCAGTATTTT
v_call: TRBV7-2
clone_size: .
j_call: TRBJ2-3
d_call: TRBD1